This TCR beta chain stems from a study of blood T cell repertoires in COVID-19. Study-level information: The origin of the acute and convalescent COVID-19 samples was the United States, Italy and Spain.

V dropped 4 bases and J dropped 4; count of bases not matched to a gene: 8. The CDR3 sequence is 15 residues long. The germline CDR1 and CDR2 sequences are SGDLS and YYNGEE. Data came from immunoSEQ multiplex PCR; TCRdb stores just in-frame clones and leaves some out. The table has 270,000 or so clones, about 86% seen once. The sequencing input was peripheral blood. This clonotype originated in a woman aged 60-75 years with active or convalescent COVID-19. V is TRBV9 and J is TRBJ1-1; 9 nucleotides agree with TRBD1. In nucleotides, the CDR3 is TGTGCCAGCAGCCTCCAGGGACAGGGAAGCACTGAAGCTTTCTTT. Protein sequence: CASSLQGQGSTEAFF. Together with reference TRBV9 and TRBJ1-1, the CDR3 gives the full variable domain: DSGVTQTPKHLITATGQRVTLRCSPRSGDLSVYWYQQSLDQGLQFLIQYYNGEERAKGNILERFSAQQFPDLHSELNLSSLELGDSALYFCASSLQGQGSTEAFFGQGTRLTVV.